This is a list of T cell receptor beta chains from one sample in a study of Ad26.COV2.S vaccination and SARS-CoV-2 variants. Only in-frame clones appear in the TCRdb table, and some are missing; sequencing was by immunoSEQ multiplex PCR. The sample shows fewer than 900,000 clones, around 92% of them seen only once. Here the sequenced sample was peripheral blood, taken in a trial of Ad26.COV2.S vaccine versus placebo. These receptors were taken from a person between 18 and 65 years old who received the Ad26.COV2.S COVID-19 vaccine or a placebo. CDR3s include the opening cysteine and the closing phenylalanine or tryptophan. D genes are given only for firm matches.

d_call v_call cdr3_aa
TRBD1 TRBV5-4 CASTWDRGEKLFF
NA TRBV11-1 CASSSTGKETQYF
TRBD1 TRBV2 CASSSDRGNQPQHF
TRBD1 TRBV7-2 CASSFAGTGGVMNTEAFF
NA TRBV5-1 CASSLDTSGANVLTF
TRBD1 TRBV6-2/TRBV6-3 CASSYRDRGTDTQYF
TRBD2 TRBV27 CASSVGRPSYNEQFF
TRBD2 TRBV5-1 CASSLWVAGEGEQFF
NA TRBV5-1 CASSLGQDVGGYTF
NA TRBV4-3 CASSPRGDTQYF
TRBD2 TRBV7-2 CASSLGREKYNEQFF
NA TRBV4-2 CASSQGQGAYNEQFF
NA TRBV7-2 CASSLGRASSYNSPLHF
NA TRBV19 CASSPSPKTSVSGNTIYF
NA TRBV25-1 CASSHLTATTYGYTF
TRBD1 TRBV4-3 CASSQGSGQGGEKLFF
NA TRBV7-8 CASSLAEGGANEQYF
NA TRBV10-2 CASSGGYSYNEQFF
NA TRBV4-3 CASSKGRDTNTDTQYF
NA TRBV3-1/TRBV3-2 CASSLRGAGSPGANVLTF
TRBD1 TRBV19 CASSKGGVVRTEAFF
TRBD1 TRBV30 CAWSEGTAEAFF
TRBD2 TRBV9 CASSAGTSDYYEQYF
NA TRBV21-1 CASSPRVGKNIQYF
TRBD2 TRBV6-5 CASSYGTSGTRETQYF
NA TRBV19 CASSPGVNQPQHF
TRBD1 TRBV7-2 CASSLALVRDRGNTIYF
NA TRBV6-4 CASSDSGSRGEQFF
NA TRBV13 CASSLGEDFYNEQFF
NA TRBV12-5 CASGLEVLDEQYF
NA TRBV29-1 CSVEIDTGELFF
NA TRBV19 CASSTSPGVNSPLHF